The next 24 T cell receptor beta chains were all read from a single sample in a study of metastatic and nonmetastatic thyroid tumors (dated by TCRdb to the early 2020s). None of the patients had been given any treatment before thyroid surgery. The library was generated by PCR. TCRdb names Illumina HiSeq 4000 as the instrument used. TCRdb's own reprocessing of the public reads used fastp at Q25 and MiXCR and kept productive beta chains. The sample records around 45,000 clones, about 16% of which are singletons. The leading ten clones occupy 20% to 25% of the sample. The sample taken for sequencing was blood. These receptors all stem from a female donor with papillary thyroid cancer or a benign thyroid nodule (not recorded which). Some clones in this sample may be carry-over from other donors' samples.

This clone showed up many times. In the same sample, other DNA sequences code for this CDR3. Here the CDR3 DNA reads TGTGCCAGCAGCCAAATCTGGGGGGATACGCAGTATTTT. It codes for CASSQIWGDTQYF. The rearrangement joins TRBV7-3 to TRBJ2-3; D may be TRBD1 or TRBD2 (5 bases each). The CDR3 loop spans 13 amino acids. V was clipped by 5 bases and J by 6 bases, with 12 bases between them. The V gene's germline CDR1 is SGHTA and CDR2 FQGTGA.

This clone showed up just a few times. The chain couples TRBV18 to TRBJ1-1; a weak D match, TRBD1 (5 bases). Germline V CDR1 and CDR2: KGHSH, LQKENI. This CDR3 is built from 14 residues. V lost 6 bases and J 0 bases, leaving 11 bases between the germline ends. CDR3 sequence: CASSTDKMNTEAFF. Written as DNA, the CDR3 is TGTGCCAGCTCTACGGACAAAATGAACACTGAAGCTTTCTTT.

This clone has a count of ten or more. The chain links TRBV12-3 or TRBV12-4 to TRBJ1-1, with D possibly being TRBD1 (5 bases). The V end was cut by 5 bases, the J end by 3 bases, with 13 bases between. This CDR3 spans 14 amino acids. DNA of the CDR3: TGTGCCAGCAGTAGAAGAGGACACGACACTGAAGCTTTCTTT. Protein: CASSRRGHDTEAFF.

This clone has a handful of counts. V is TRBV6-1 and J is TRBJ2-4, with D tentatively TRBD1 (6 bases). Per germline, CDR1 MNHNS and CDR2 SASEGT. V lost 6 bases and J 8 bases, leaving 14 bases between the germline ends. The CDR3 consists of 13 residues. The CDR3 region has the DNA TGTGCCAGCAGCTTACAGGGCCTGGACATTCAGTACTTC. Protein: CASSLQGLDIQYF.

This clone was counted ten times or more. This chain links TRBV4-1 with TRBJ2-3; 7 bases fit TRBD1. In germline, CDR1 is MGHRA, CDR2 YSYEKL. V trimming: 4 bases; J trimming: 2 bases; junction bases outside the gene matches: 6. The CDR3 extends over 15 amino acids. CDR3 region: CASSLAGTVTDTQYF. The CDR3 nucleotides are TGCGCCAGCAGCCTAGCCGGGACAGTCACAGATACGCAGTATTTT.

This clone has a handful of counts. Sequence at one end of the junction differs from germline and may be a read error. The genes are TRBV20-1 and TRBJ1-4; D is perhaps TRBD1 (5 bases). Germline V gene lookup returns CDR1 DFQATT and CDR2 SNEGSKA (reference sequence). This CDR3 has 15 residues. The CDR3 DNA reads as TGCAGTACTAGGGGCAGGGTCGCAACTAATGGAAAACTGTTTTTT. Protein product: CSTRGRVATNGKLFF.

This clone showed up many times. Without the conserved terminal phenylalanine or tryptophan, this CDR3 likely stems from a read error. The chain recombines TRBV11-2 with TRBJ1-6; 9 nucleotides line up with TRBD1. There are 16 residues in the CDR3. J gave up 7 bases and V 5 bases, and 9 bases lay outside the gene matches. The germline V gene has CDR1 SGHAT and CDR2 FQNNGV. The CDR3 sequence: CASSLQGAPINSPLHL. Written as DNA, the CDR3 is TGTGCCAGCAGCCTACAGGGGGCCCCTATAAATTCACCCCTCCACCTT.

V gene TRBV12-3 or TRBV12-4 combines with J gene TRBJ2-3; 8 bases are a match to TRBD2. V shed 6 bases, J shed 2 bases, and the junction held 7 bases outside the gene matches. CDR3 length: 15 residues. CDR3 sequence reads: CASSLGLGDTDTQYF. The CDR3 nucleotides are TGTGCCAGCAGCTTGGGACTAGGAGACACAGATACGCAGTATTTT.

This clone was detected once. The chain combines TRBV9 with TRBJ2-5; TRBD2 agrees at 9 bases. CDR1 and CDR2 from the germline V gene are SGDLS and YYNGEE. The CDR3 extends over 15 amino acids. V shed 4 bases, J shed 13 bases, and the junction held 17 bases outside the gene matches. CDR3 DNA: TGTGCCAGCAGCCCTAGTGGCGGGAGGGGGGAGACAAGGTACTTC. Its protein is CASSPSGGRGETRYF.

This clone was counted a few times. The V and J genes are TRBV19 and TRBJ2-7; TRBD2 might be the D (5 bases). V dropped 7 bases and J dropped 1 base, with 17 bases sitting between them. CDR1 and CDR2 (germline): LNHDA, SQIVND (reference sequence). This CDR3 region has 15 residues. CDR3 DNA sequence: TGTGCCAGTAAGGAGGTAGCTTCTGAGTCCTACGAGCAGTACTTC. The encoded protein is CASKEVASESYEQYF.

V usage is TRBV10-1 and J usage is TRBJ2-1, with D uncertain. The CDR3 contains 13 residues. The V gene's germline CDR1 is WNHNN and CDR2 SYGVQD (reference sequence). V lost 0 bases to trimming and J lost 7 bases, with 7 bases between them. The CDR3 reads CASSESQKNEQFF. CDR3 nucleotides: TGCGCCAGCAGTGAGTCCCAGAAAAATGAGCAGTTCTTC.

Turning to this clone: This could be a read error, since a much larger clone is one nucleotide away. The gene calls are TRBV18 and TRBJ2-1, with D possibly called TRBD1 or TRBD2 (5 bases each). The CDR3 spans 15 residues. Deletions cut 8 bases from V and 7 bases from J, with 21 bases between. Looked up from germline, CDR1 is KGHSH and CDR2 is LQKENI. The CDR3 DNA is TGTGCCAGCCCCCGAGAGAAGGGACCGGGGAATGAGCAGTTCTTC. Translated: CASPREKGPGNEQFF.

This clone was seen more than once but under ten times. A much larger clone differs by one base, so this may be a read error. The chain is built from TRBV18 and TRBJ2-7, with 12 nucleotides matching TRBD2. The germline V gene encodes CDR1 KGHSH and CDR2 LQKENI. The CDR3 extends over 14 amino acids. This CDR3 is CASSGLAGSYEPYF. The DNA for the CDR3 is TGTGCCAGCTCAGGACTAGCGGGGTCCTACGAGCCGTACTTC.

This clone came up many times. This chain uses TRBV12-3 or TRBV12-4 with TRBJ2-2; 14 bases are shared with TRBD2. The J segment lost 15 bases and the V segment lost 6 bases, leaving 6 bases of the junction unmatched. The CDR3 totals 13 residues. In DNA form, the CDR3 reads TGTGCCAGCAGGACTAGCGGGAGGGCTCGGGTGTTTTTT. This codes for CASRTSGRARVFF.

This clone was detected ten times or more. The CDR3: CASSPTGRAGELFF. The CDR3 DNA sequence: TGTGCCAGCAGTCCCACAGGGCGGGCCGGGGAGCTGTTTTTT. The chain links TRBV2 to TRBJ2-2, with a possible D match to TRBD1 (6 bases). This CDR3 is built from 14 residues. CDR1 and CDR2 from the germline V gene are SNHLY and FYNNEI. With 5 bases removed from V and 6 bases from J, the gap between germline ends came to 13 bases.

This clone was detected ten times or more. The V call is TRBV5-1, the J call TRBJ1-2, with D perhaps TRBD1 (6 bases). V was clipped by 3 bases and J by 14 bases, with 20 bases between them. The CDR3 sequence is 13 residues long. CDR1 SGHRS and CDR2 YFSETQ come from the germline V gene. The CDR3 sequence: CASSWNRQEGGTF. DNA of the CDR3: TGCGCCAGCAGCTGGAATAGACAGGAGGGAGGTACCTTC. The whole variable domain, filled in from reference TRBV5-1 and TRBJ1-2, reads KAGVTQTPRYLIKTRGQQVTLSCSPISGHRSVSWYQQTPGQGLQFLFEYFSETQRNKGNFPGRFSGRQFSNSRSEMNVSTLELGDSALYLCASSWNRQEGGTFGSGTRLTVV.

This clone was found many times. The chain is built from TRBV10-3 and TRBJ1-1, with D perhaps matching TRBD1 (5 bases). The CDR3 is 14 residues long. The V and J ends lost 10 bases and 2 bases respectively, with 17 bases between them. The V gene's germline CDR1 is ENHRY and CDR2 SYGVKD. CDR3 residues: CATRRLGENTEAFF. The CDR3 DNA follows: TGTGCCACCAGAAGATTGGGGGAAAACACTGAAGCTTTCTTT.

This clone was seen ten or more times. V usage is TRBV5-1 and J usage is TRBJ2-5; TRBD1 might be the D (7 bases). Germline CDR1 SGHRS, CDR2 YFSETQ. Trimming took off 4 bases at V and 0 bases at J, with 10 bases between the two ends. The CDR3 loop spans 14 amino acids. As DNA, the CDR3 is TGCGCCAGCAGCGGCGGGACAGACCAAGAGACCCAGTACTTC. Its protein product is CASSGGTDQETQYF.

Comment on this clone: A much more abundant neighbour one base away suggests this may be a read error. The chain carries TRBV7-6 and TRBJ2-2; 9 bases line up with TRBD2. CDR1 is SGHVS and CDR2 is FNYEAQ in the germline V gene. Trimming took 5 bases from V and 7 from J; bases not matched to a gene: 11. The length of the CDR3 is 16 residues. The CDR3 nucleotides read TGTGCCAGCAGCGATGAGCTAGCGGGAACGGGCGGGGAGCTGTTTTTT. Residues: CASSDELAGTGGELFF.

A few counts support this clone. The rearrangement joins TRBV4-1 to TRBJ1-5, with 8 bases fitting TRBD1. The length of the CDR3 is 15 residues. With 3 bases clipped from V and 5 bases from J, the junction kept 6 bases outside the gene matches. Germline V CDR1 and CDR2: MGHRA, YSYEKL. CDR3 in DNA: TGCGCCAGCAGCCATCATCAGGGGGCCGATCAGCCCCAGCATTTT. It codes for CASSHHQGADQPQHF.

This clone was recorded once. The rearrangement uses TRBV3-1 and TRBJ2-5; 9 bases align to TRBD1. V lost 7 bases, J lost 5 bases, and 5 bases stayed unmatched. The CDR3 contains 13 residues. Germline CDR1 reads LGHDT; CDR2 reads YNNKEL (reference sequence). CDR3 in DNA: TGTGCCAGCACTACAGGGGGCAGGGAGACCCAGTACTTC. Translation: CASTTGGRETQYF.

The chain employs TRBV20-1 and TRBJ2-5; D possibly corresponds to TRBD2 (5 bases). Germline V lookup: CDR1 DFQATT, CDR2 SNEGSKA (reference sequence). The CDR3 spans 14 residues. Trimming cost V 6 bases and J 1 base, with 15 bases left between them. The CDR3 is CSAVFAGGQETQYF. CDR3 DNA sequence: TGCAGTGCCGTCTTTGCGGGCGGCCAAGAGACCCAGTACTTC.

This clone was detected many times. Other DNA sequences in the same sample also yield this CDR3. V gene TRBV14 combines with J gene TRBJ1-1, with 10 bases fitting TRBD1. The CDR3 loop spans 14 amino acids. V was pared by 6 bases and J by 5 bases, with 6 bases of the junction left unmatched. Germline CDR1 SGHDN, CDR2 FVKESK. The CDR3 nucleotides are TGTGCCAGCAGACGGGGACAGGGGAGTACTGAAGCTTTCTTT. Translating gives CASRRGQGSTEAFF. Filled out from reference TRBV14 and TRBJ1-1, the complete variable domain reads EAGVTQFPSHSVIEKGQTVTLRCDPISGHDNLYWYRRVMGKEIKFLLHFVKESKQDESGMPNNRFLAERTGGTYSTLKVQPAELEDSGVYFCASRRGQGSTEAFFGQGTRLTVV.

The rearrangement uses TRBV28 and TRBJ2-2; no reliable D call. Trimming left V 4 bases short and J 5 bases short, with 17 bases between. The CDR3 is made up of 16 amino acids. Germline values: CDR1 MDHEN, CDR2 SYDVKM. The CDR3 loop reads CASSSPSLRDTGELFF. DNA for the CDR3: TGTGCCAGCAGTTCACCTTCACTTCGCGATACCGGGGAGCTGTTTTTT. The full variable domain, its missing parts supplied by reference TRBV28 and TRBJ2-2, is DVKVTQSSRYLVKRTGEKVFLECVQDMDHENMFWYRQDPGLGLRLIYFSYDVKMKEKGDIPEGYSVSREKKERFSLILESASTNQTSMYLCASSSPSLRDTGELFFGEGSRLTVL.